The T cell receptor beta chain described here comes from a study of blood T cell repertoires in COVID-19. Overall study context: Nucleic acid was either cDNA or gDNA, and it came from T cells, B-cell-depleted T cells, or PBMCs.

The repertoire was sequenced with immunoSEQ multiplex PCR; TCRdb's copy has only in-frame clones and lacks some. The sample includes approximately 260,000 clones, about 87% of them seen just once. Material for sequencing was peripheral blood. The origin of this receptor is a woman aged 40 to 50 with acute or convalescent COVID-19.

CDR3 sequence reads: CASSESGQYVFGNTIYF. The CDR3 bases are TGTGCCAGCAGTGAATCAGGACAGTATGTCTTTGGAAACACCATATATTTT. V usage is TRBV25-1 and J usage is TRBJ1-3, with D possibly TRBD1 on 6 matching bases. Trimming took off 1 base at V and 3 bases at J, with 16 bases between the two ends. The CDR3 has 17 amino acids. Per germline, CDR1 MGHDK and CDR2 SYGVNS.